These 2 T cell receptor beta chains were all obtained from the same sample, sequenced in a study of post-analysis software for immune sequencing data. Broader study findings: TRBV5-6, TRBV5-1 and TRBV20-1 belonged to a set of about five TRBV segments that were more frequent in patients than controls.

Antigens of these TCRs are unknown. Incorporated into the TCR beta cDNA libraries were unique molecular identifiers, which served to reduce PCR and sequencing biases. TCRdb reanalysed the PCR reads using MiXCR and keeps one entry per CDR3 protein. The table records about 380,000 distinct CDR3 sequences, 30% to 45% of them present only once. Source material: blood. Receptor source: a girl between 5 and 17 years old with multiple sclerosis.

The chain employs TRBV28 and TRBJ2-7; no clear D. The CDR3 has 14 amino acids. Germline assignment: CDR1 MDHEN and CDR2 SYDVKM. Trimming pared 2 bases from V and 2 bases from J, leaving 10 bases between. CDR3 in DNA: TGTGCCAGCAGTTTAGGTCTCACTCCCTACGAGCAGTACTTC. Its protein is CASSLGLTPYEQYF.

This clonotype has just a few counts. The chain joins TRBV9 to TRBJ2-1; D unclear. This CDR3 has 16 residues. With 4 bases removed from V and 0 bases from J, the gap between germline ends came to 14 bases. Germline loops: CDR1 SGDLS, CDR2 YYNGEE. The CDR3 DNA is TGTGCCAGCAGCCCCTCGGCCCCGAGCTCCTACAATGAGCAGTTCTTC. It specifies CASSPSAPSSYNEQFF.